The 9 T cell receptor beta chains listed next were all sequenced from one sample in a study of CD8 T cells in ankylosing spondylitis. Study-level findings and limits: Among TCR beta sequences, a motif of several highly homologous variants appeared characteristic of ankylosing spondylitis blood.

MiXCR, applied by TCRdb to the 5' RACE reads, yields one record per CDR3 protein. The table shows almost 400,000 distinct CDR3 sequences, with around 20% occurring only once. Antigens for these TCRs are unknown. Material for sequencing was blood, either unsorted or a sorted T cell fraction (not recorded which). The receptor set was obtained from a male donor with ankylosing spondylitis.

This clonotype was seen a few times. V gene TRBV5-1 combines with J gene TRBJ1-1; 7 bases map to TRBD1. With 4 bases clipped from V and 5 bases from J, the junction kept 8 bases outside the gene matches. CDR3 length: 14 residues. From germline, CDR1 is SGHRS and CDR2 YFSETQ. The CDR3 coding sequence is TGCGCCAGCAGCGTCCCCTCACAGGGGACTGAAGCTTTCTTT. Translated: CASSVPSQGTEAFF.

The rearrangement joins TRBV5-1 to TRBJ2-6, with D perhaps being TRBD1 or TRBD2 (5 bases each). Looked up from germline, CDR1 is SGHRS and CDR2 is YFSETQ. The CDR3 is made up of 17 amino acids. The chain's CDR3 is CATSGTLMSSGANVLTF. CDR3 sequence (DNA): TGCGCAACCTCCGGGACCCTTATGTCCTCTGGGGCCAACGTCCTGACTTTC.

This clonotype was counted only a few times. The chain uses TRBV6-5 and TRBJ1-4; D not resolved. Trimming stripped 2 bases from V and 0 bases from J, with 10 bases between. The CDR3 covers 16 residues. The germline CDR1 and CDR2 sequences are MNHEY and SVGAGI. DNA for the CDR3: TGTGCCAGCAGTTACAGGCAGAGTGCAACTAATGAAAAACTGTTTTTT. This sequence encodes CASSYRQSATNEKLFF.

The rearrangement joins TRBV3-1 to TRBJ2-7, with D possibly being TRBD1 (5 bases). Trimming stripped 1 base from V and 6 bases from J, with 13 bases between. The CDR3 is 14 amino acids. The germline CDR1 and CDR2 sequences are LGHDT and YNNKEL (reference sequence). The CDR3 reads CASSQGTDRGEQYF. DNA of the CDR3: TGTGCCAGCAGCCAAGGAACGGATAGGGGCGAGCAGTACTTC.

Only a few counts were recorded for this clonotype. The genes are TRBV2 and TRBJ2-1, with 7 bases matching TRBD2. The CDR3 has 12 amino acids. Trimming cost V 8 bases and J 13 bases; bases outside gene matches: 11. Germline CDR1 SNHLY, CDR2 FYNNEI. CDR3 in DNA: TGTGCCAGCTCACAGCGGGGCCCGGGACAGTTCTTC. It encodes CASSQRGPGQFF.

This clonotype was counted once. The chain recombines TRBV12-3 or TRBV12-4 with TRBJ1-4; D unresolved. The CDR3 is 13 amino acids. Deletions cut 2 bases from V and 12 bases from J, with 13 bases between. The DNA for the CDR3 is TGTGCCAGCAGTTTATGGTCAGCCCAGGAACTGTTTTTT. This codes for CASSLWSAQELFF.

CDR3: CASSLGQSLIYEQYF. DNA for the CDR3: TGTGCCAGCAGCTTGGGACAGAGTTTAATCTACGAGCAGTACTTC. The chain is built from TRBV5-6 and TRBJ2-7; TRBD1 might be the D (5 bases). The CDR3 contains 15 residues. The ends were cut back, 0 bases at V and 3 bases at J, with 13 bases in the middle. Per germline, CDR1 SGHDT and CDR2 YYEEEE.

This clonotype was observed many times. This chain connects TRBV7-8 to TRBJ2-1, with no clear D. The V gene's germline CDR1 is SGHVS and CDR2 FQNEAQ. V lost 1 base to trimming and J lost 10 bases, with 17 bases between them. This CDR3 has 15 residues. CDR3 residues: CASSLVIDGSAEQFF. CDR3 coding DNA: TGTGCCAGCAGCTTAGTAATAGATGGGTCCGCGGAGCAGTTCTTC.

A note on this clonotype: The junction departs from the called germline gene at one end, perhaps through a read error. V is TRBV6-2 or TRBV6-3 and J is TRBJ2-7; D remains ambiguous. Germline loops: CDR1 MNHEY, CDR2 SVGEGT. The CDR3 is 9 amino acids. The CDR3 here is CASGYEQYF. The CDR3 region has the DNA TGTGCCAGCGGTTACGAGCAGTACTTC.